This TCR beta chain was retrieved from a study of T-cell memory formation after mild COVID-19. Germline V gene data show CDR1 as KGHSH and CDR2 as LQKENI. CDR3 length: 15 residues. The ends were cut back, 3 bases at V and 5 bases at J, with 16 bases in the middle. TCRdb reprocessed the 5' RACE reads with MiXCR, giving one entry per CDR3 protein. The sample records roughly 380,000 distinct CDR3 sequences, 25% to 30% being singletons. Study results and limitations: CD4+ clones that contracted lay mainly in CM and EM; CD8+ ones lay in EMRA.

Of note for this clonotype: No antigen is known for it.

The sequenced sample was PBMCs or a T cell subset sorted from them (not recorded which). The chain recombines TRBV18 with TRBJ2-5; D is ambiguous. The TCR sequence derives from an adult woman who had mild COVID-19 (a few samples of this study predate the infection). Cell type and time point are not known. The CDR3 DNA sequence: TGTGCCAGCTCACCTCTTCCGGGCCTGGGGGAGACCCAGTACTTC. Its protein is CASSPLPGLGETQYF.